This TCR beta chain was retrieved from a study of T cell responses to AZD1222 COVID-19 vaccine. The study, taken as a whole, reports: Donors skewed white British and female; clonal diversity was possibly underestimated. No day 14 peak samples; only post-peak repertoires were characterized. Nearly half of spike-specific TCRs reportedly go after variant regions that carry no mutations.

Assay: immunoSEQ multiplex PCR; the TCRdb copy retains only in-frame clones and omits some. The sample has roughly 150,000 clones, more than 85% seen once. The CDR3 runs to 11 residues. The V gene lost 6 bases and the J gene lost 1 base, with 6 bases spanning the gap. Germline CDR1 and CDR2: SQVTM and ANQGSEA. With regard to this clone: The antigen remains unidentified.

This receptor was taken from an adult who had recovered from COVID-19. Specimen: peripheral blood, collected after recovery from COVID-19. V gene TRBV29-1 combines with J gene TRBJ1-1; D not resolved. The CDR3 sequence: CSVDSNTEAFF. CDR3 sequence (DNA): TGCAGCGTGGACTCGAACACTGAAGCTTTCTTT.